The rows below give T cell receptor beta chains drawn from one sample of a study of blood T cell repertoires in COVID-19. Here immunoSEQ multiplex PCR was the method, and the copy in TCRdb shows in-frame clones only, minus some. The table lists approximately 81,000 clones, approximately 78% of them singletons. Material for sequencing was peripheral blood. The receptors shown here come from a human donor in a cohort sampled during active COVID-19. Each CDR3 is given with its conserved first and last residue. The D gene is left open where the match is weak. Clone size is given for some rows only: seen once, a few or many times, or a class if the clone is expanded.

DNA,CDR3,size,J,D,V
TGTGCCAGTAAGGAAGGTCGGGCCGGGGAGCTGTTTTTT,CASKEGRAGELFF,-,TRBJ2-2,-,TRBV19
TGTGCCATCAGTGAGGAGGGGGCGCGTAATTCACCCCTCCACTTT,CAISEEGARNSPLHF,-,TRBJ1-6,TRBD1,TRBV10-3
TGTGCCAGCAGCCAAGACCTTCCAGGAACATCCTACGAGCAGTACTTC,CASSQDLPGTSYEQYF,-,TRBJ2-7,-,TRBV3-1/TRBV3-2
TGTGCCAGCAGCCAACTTCCGGGACAGGGGAACACTGAAGCTTTCTTT,CASSQLPGQGNTEAFF,-,TRBJ1-1,TRBD1,TRBV3-1/TRBV3-2
TGTGCCAGCAGCGCCTATAGGCGGGCCCCAAATCAGCCCCAGCATTTT,CASSAYRRAPNQPQHF,-,TRBJ1-5,-,TRBV6-2/TRBV6-3
TGCGCCAGCAGCCAAGATCGCGGGGGGACCTACGAGCAGTACTTC,CASSQDRGGTYEQYF,-,TRBJ2-7,TRBD2,TRBV4-3
TGTGCCAGCAGTTACTTGTCAGGGGGAGATCAGCCCCAGCATTTT,CASSYLSGGDQPQHF,-,TRBJ1-5,TRBD1,TRBV6-2/TRBV6-3
TGCGCCAGCAGCTCAAATTTGGCCTCAGCCTACGAGCAGTACTTC,CASSSNLASAYEQYF,-,TRBJ2-7,-,TRBV5-1
TGTGCCAGCAGCGTAGTGGCGCTTGCGGGGGGGCCTAACACCGGGGAGCTGTTTTTT,CASSVVALAGGPNTGELFF,once,TRBJ2-2,TRBD2,TRBV9
TGTGCCAGCAGTTTCTCCGGGACTGAAGCTTTCTTT,CASSFSGTEAFF,-,TRBJ1-1,-,TRBV27
TGTGCCAGCAGCACCTGGAAAACTCCGCCGACTAGCGGGGGGGGGTCCTACAATGAGCAGTTCTTC,CASSTWKTPPTSGGGSYNEQFF,-,TRBJ2-1,-,TRBV21-1
TGTGCCAGCTCAGCCGCCAACCCCGGACTAGCGGGGGGAGGTGAGCAGTACTTC,CASSAANPGLAGGGEQYF,-,TRBJ2-7,TRBD2,TRBV18
TGTGCCAGCAGTGGGGACCCCGGGACAGGGGGCTCACCCGGCTCTCACAGGCTTCAGCCCCAGCATTTT,CASSGDPGTGGSPGSHRLQPQHF,few,TRBJ1-5,TRBD1,TRBV27
TGTGCCAGCAGCTTAGCTGTTCGGGGTCCAGGGGCCAACGTCCTGACTTTC,CASSLAVRGPGANVLTF,-,TRBJ2-6,-,TRBV7-6
TGTGCCAGCAGCGCCCGGGACAGGGTAACTGAAGCTTTCTTT,CASSARDRVTEAFF,once,TRBJ1-1,TRBD1,TRBV5-5
TGTGCCAGCTCCCCTGACAGGGAAGCTTTCTTT,CASSPDREAFF,few,TRBJ1-1,-,TRBV18
TGTGCCAGCAGCGTCCCAGGGGGCACGAACACTGAAGCTTTCTTT,CASSVPGGTNTEAFF,-,TRBJ1-1,TRBD1,TRBV7-2
TGTGCCAGCAGCCCGAGGGTAAGGGGGAGTGGCTACACCTTC,CASSPRVRGSGYTF,-,TRBJ1-2,-,TRBV6-5
TGTGCCAGCAGCCAGCCTTGGGCGGGGGGGCCGAGGGCCGGGGAGCTGTTTTTT,CASSQPWAGGPRAGELFF,-,TRBJ2-2,TRBD2,TRBV4-2
TGCGCCAGCAGCCAAGATCTAGACAGCCTTTCTCGTAACTATGGCTACACCTTC,CASSQDLDSLSRNYGYTF,few,TRBJ1-2,-,TRBV4-1
TGCGCCAGCAGCTTGGGTGCAGGGCCTAACTATGGCTACACCTTC,CASSLGAGPNYGYTF,once,TRBJ1-2,-,TRBV5-1
TGCGCCAGCAGCTTTCGGCGGGGGGCTGAAGCTTTCTTT,CASSFRRGAEAFF,-,TRBJ1-1,-,TRBV5-1
TGTGCCAGCAGCCAAGATTCCAACAGGCTCTATGGCTACACCTTC,CASSQDSNRLYGYTF,few,TRBJ1-2,-,TRBV4-2
TGCGCCAGCAGCCAAGATCTCTTGGGGGGGAGCAACACTGAAGCTTTCTTT,CASSQDLLGGSNTEAFF,-,TRBJ1-1,-,TRBV4-3
TGTGCCAGCAGCACTATTACAGGGACTGGAAACACCATATATTTT,CASSTITGTGNTIYF,-,TRBJ1-3,-,TRBV3-1/TRBV3-2
TGTGCCTCCAGGACAGATTATAATTCACCCCTCCACTTT,CASRTDYNSPLHF,-,TRBJ1-6,-,TRBV10-3
TGTGCCGGGTCACCAGGGCCCCCCACCGGGGAGCTGTTTTTT,CAGSPGPPTGELFF,-,TRBJ2-2,-,TRBV6-5
TGTGCCAGCAGCCAGGGGACAGGGGTGACCAATCAGCCCCAGCATTTT,CASSQGTGVTNQPQHF,-,TRBJ1-5,TRBD1,TRBV14
TGTGCCAGCAGCTTGGAGTGGACAGGCCGAGCTTTCTTT,CASSLEWTGRAFF,-,TRBJ1-1,TRBD1,TRBV5-8
TGTGCCAGCAGTGGCCCGTCAGGGGGCGATCTGGCACCCCTCCACTTT,CASSGPSGGDLAPLHF,-,TRBJ1-6,TRBD1,TRBV6-1
TGTGCCAGCAGCAAGGGGGCGGGGAACAATGAGCAGTTCTTC,CASSKGAGNNEQFF,-,TRBJ2-1,-,TRBV7-2
TGTGCCAGCAGCTGGGGCCTCCGGGGGACCGGGGAGCTGTTTTTT,CASSWGLRGTGELFF,-,TRBJ2-2,-,TRBV7-9
TGTGCCACCAGCAGAGAGCGGGGGGTGGCCCAGTACTTC,CATSRERGVAQYF,-,TRBJ2-5,TRBD2,TRBV15
TGTGCCAGCATATTATCGTACGGTAGCAATCAGCCCCAGCATTTT,CASILSYGSNQPQHF,-,TRBJ1-5,-,TRBV6-5
TGTGCCAGCCGTGGACAGTCATGGGACACTGAAGCTTTCTTT,CASRGQSWDTEAFF,-,TRBJ1-1,-,TRBV5-8
TGTGCCAGCAGCTTGCCTACAGTGGGGGGACAGGGGAACTACGAGCAGTACTTC,CASSLPTVGGQGNYEQYF,-,TRBJ2-7,TRBD1,TRBV5-6
TGTGCCAGTAGTATAGATGGCCTCTATGGCTACACCTTC,CASSIDGLYGYTF,-,TRBJ1-2,-,TRBV19
TGTGCCAGCAGTTTGGACAGGGGTCAGCCCCAGCATTTT,CASSLDRGQPQHF,-,TRBJ1-5,TRBD1,TRBV7-8
TGTGCCAGCAGCGTAGGTGGAGCGGGGGAGACCCAGTACTTC,CASSVGGAGETQYF,few,TRBJ2-5,TRBD2,TRBV9
TGTGCCAGTAGTATTAGCGGGGGGGCCTTTCGGACCTACGAGCAGTACTTC,CASSISGGAFRTYEQYF,-,TRBJ2-7,TRBD2,TRBV19
TGTGCCATCAGACCTGGGACAGACTCTGGAAACACCATATATTTT,CAIRPGTDSGNTIYF,-,TRBJ1-3,TRBD1,TRBV10-3
TGCGCCAGCAGCTTTTCATGGACAGGGAGGAACACTGAAGCTTTCTTT,CASSFSWTGRNTEAFF,-,TRBJ1-1,TRBD1,TRBV5-1
TGTGCCAGCAGCCCACGGACAGGGCCTGGAAACACCATATATTTT,CASSPRTGPGNTIYF,-,TRBJ1-3,TRBD1,TRBV9
TGTGCCAGCAGCCAAGATGTACTAGCGGGGGAGCAGTACTTC,CASSQDVLAGEQYF,few,TRBJ2-7,TRBD2,TRBV11-2
TGTGCCACCAGCAGAGAGCGTGTCCCGGGACTTCTGAACACTGAAGCTTTCTTT,CATSRERVPGLLNTEAFF,once,TRBJ1-1,-,TRBV15